This TCR beta chain is from a study of patients and donors after allogeneic stem cell transplantation. TCRdb re-derived calls from the RT-PCR reads in MiXCR, one entry per CDR3 protein. The sample carries 100,000 to 120,000 distinct CDR3 sequences, around 35% recorded once. Trimming removed 3 bases from V and 1 base from J, with 16 bases in between. This CDR3 is built from 15 residues. Germline values: CDR1 DFQATT, CDR2 SNEGSKA (reference sequence). A few counts support this clonotype. The material sequenced was blood, either unsorted or a sorted T cell fraction (not recorded which). This TCR was recovered from a human donor who was either an allogeneic HSCT recipient or a stem cell or donor lymphocyte infusion donor (not recorded which). It is not recorded whose cells these are; they may come from a transplant donor. The chain combines TRBV20-1 with TRBJ2-7; TRBD1 might be the D (6 bases). This chain's CDR3 is CSASHPGQKSYEQYF. Here the CDR3 DNA reads TGCAGTGCTAGTCATCCGGGACAAAAATCCTACGAGCAGTACTTC.